This TCR beta chain came from a study of T cell changes during pregnancy in multiple sclerosis. Germline assignment: CDR1 MNHEY and CDR2 SVGAGI. This CDR3 is 13 amino acids long. V was shortened by 6 bases and J by 7 bases, with 13 bases between the two germline ends. TCRdb's table, derived via immunoSEQ multiplex PCR, lists solely in-frame clones and lacks some. The sample consists of roughly 80,000 clones, about 92% of them appearing once. Source: peripheral blood, taken in the second trimester of pregnancy. This receptor was identified in a female donor with multiple sclerosis, enrolled in a pregnancy study. V gene TRBV6-5 combines with J gene TRBJ1-5; TRBD1 might be the D (6 bases). The CDR3 loop reads CASSGGRRQPQHF. The DNA of the CDR3 is TGTGCCAGCAGCGGGGGGCGACGGCAGCCCCAGCATTTT.